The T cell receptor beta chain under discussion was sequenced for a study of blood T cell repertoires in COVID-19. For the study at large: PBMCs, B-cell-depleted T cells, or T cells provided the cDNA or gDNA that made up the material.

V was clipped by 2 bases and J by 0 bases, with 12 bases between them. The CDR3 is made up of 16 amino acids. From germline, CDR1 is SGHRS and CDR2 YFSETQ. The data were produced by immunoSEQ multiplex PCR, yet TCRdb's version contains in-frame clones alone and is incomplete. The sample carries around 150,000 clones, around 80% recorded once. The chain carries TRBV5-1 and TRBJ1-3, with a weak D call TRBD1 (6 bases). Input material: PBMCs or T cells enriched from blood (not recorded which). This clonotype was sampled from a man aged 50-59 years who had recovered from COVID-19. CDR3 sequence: CASSFLDSASGNTIYF. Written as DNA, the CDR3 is TGCGCCAGCAGCTTTCTGGACAGTGCCTCTGGAAACACCATATATTTT.